Following are 18 T cell receptor beta chains from one sample sequenced in a study of CD8+ T cells in alopecia areata. Regarding treatment: oral pan-JAK inhibitor, 5-10 mg twice daily. Sequencing used cDNA as its template, made by extracting RNA and reverse transcribing it. Sequencing used immunoSEQ multiplex PCR; TCRdb keeps in-frame clones, though not all of them. The sample contains more than 90,000 clones, about 60% of which appear only once. The sequenced sample was CD8+ T cells sorted from blood, obtained at roughly week 55, from a patient treated with tofacitinib. The receptors here all came from a human donor with alopecia areata.

The CDR3 loop is CASSEGRVGGKETQYF. For the CDR3, the DNA is TGTGCCAGCAGCGAAGGTCGAGTCGGGGGAAAAGAGACCCAGTACTTC. This chain joins TRBV11-2 and TRBJ2-5; D is possibly TRBD2 (6 bases). The germline V and J ends were trimmed by 5 bases and 3 bases, with 19 bases remaining between them. The germline V gene has CDR1 SGHAT and CDR2 FQNNGV. CDR3 size: 16 residues.

This clone was observed a handful of times. V is TRBV29-1 and J is TRBJ2-5, with 10 nucleotides matching TRBD1. V gave up 7 bases and J gave up 5 bases; unmatched junction bases: 10. The germline V gene has CDR1 SQVTM and CDR2 ANQGSEA. The CDR3 totals 14 residues. The CDR3 DNA sequence: TGCAGCGGGGTCAGGACAGGGGGAGAGGAGACCCAGTACTTC. It translates to CSGVRTGGEETQYF. Using reference TRBV29-1 and TRBJ2-5 for the parts outside the CDR3, the full variable domain is SAVISQKPSRDICQRGTSLTIQCQVDSQVTMMFWYRQQPGQSLTLIATANQGSEATYESGFVIDKFPISRPNLTFSTLTVSNMSPEDSSIYLCSGVRTGGEETQYFGPGTRLLVL.

The rearrangement links TRBV9 to TRBJ2-2, with TRBD1 matching 7 bases. The CDR3 is made up of 16 amino acids. The germline gives CDR1 SGDLS, CDR2 YYNGEE. The trim removed 0 bases at V and 4 bases at J, leaving 6 bases unmatched. The CDR3 protein is CASSVGQGTVTGELFF. In nucleotides, the CDR3 is TGTGCCAGCAGCGTAGGACAGGGCACGGTCACCGGGGAGCTGTTTTTT. Filled out from reference TRBV9 and TRBJ2-2, the complete variable domain reads DSGVTQTPKHLITATGQRVTLRCSPRSGDLSVYWYQQSLDQGLQFLIQYYNGEERAKGNILERFSAQQFPDLHSELNLSSLELGDSALYFCASSVGQGTVTGELFFGEGSRLTVL.

This rearrangement joins TRBV7-9 to TRBJ2-5; TRBD1 aligns across 7 bases. Germline CDR1 reads SEHNR; CDR2 reads FQNEAQ (reference sequence). The CDR3 runs to 19 residues. V was clipped by 5 bases and J by 2 bases; unmatched bases: 20. CDR3 residues: CASSPDVRQGRGQQETQYF. CDR3 bases: TGTGCCAGCAGCCCGGATGTCCGACAGGGTCGAGGACAACAAGAGACCCAGTACTTC.

This clone was recorded a few times. The chain recombines TRBV29-1 with TRBJ1-1; no clear D gene. V dropped 7 bases and J dropped 7 bases, with 16 bases sitting between them. CDR1 is SQVTM, CDR2 ANQGSEA, per germline. The length of the CDR3 is 12 residues. CDR3 sequence reads: CSGHDPYLEAFF. The DNA of the CDR3 is TGCAGCGGCCACGACCCCTACCTTGAAGCTTTCTTT.

The rearrangement links TRBV5-1 to TRBJ2-5, with D tentatively TRBD2 (6 bases). Trimming cost V 2 bases and J 6 bases, with 14 bases left between them. The CDR3 totals 14 residues. Germline CDR1 reads SGHRS; CDR2 reads YFSETQ. The CDR3 nucleotides read TGCGCCAGCAGCTTACTTGGGGGAGGAAAGACCCAGTACTTC. Its translation is CASSLLGGGKTQYF.

The V call is TRBV18, the J call TRBJ1-1, with TRBD1 as a possible D gene (5 bases). The CDR3 has 13 residues. The germline V gene has CDR1 KGHSH and CDR2 LQKENI. The V end was cut by 3 bases, the J end by 4 bases, with 9 bases between. In DNA, the CDR3 is TGTGCCAGCTCACCCAGGGAGGGCACTGAAGCTTTCTTT. Protein: CASSPREGTEAFF. The full variable domain, in which reference TRBV18 and TRBJ1-1 provide the parts outside the CDR3, is NAGVMQNPRHLVRRRGQEARLRCSPMKGHSHVYWYRQLPEEGLKFMVYLQKENIIDESGMPKERFSAEFPKEGPSILRIQQVVRGDSAAYFCASSPREGTEAFFGQGTRLTVV.

The chain links TRBV7-6 to TRBJ2-3; 16 positions agree with TRBD2. V trimming: 3 bases; J trimming: 2 bases; junction bases outside the gene matches: 5. This CDR3 comprises 18 residues. CDR1 SGHVS and CDR2 FNYEAQ come from the germline V gene. The CDR3 sequence: CASSLGLAGGKNTDTQYF. The CDR3 DNA follows: TGTGCCAGCAGCTTGGGACTAGCGGGGGGGAAAAACACAGATACGCAGTATTTT.

The V and J genes are TRBV7-6 and TRBJ2-1; D might be TRBD2 (7 bases). The CDR3 covers 14 residues. Germline values: CDR1 SGHVS, CDR2 FNYEAQ. The germline V and J ends were trimmed by 0 bases and 10 bases, with 13 bases remaining between them. Here the CDR3 reads CASSLAPGGREQFF. In nucleotides, the CDR3 is TGTGCCAGCAGCTTAGCCCCGGGGGGCCGGGAGCAGTTCTTC.

The rearrangement joins TRBV5-1 to TRBJ1-6; D is unclear. The CDR3 runs 16 residues. Germline V CDR1 and CDR2: SGHRS, YFSETQ. Trimming pared 0 bases from V and 7 bases from J, leaving 14 bases between. The DNA of the CDR3 is TGCGCCAGCAGCTTGGAGAGGACTCTGGCGAATTCACCCCTCCACTTT. Residues: CASSLERTLANSPLHF. The complete variable domain, with remaining parts taken from reference TRBV5-1 and TRBJ1-6, reads KAGVTQTPRYLIKTRGQQVTLSCSPISGHRSVSWYQQTPGQGLQFLFEYFSETQRNKGNFPGRFSGRQFSNSRSEMNVSTLELGDSALYLCASSLERTLANSPLHFGNGTRLTVT.

The gene calls are TRBV18 and TRBJ2-1; tentatively, D is TRBD1 or TRBD2 (6 bases each). CDR1 is KGHSH and CDR2 is LQKENI in the germline V gene. The V gene lost 8 bases and the J gene lost 7 bases, with 18 bases spanning the gap. The CDR3 length is 14 residues. Here the CDR3 reads CASAKGGARNEQFF. CDR3 sequence (DNA): TGTGCCAGCGCGAAGGGGGGAGCAAGAAATGAGCAGTTCTTC.

V is TRBV10-3 and J is TRBJ1-2, with a tentative D call TRBD1 (5 bases). Per the germline V gene, CDR1 is ENHRY and CDR2 is SYGVKD. Deletions cut 3 bases from V and 0 bases from J, with 14 bases between. This CDR3 spans 16 amino acids. CDR3 amino acids: CAISDNLGEPNYGYTF. The CDR3 DNA is TGTGCCATCAGTGATAACCTGGGGGAACCTAACTATGGCTACACCTTC.

The chain combines TRBV27 with TRBJ2-7, with TRBD1 matching 8 bases. V shed 2 bases and J 4 bases; nucleotides not matched to a gene: 1. The CDR3 is made up of 13 amino acids. CDR1 is MNHEY, CDR2 SMNVEV, per germline (reference sequence). This chain's CDR3 is CASSLNRGYEQYF. The CDR3 nucleotides are TGTGCCAGCAGTTTAAACAGGGGGTACGAGCAGTACTTC.

The chain links TRBV9 to TRBJ1-1; D gene ambiguous. Trimming took 5 bases from V and 5 from J, leaving 4 bases between them. Looked up from germline, CDR1 is SGDLS and CDR2 is YYNGEE. This CDR3 contains 10 residues. The CDR3 bases are TGTGCCAGCAGACGTACTGAAGCTTTCTTT. Its protein is CASRRTEAFF.

This chain connects TRBV13 to TRBJ2-5; D unclear. V lost 5 bases and J 4 bases, leaving 8 bases between the germline ends. There are 12 residues in the CDR3. From germline, CDR1 is PRHDT and CDR2 FYEKMQ (reference sequence). The chain's CDR3 is CASSIRRETQYF. CDR3 coding DNA: TGTGCCAGCAGCATTAGACGAGAGACCCAGTACTTC. Full variable domain (outside the CDR3, taken from reference TRBV13 and TRBJ2-5): AAGVIQSPRHLIKEKRETATLKCYPIPRHDTVYWYQQGPGQDPQFLISFYEKMQSDKGSIPDRFSAQQFSDYHSELNMSSLELGDSALYFCASSIRRETQYFGPGTRLLVL.

This sequence joins TRBV13 and TRBJ2-6; 7 bases match TRBD1. Per germline, CDR1 PRHDT and CDR2 FYEKMQ (reference sequence). The J segment lost 0 bases and the V segment lost 3 bases, leaving 8 bases of the junction unmatched. This CDR3 has 18 amino acids. The CDR3 protein is CASSFGQAGISGANVLTF. The CDR3 DNA reads TGTGCCAGCAGCTTCGGACAGGCTGGGATCTCTGGGGCCAACGTCCTGACTTTC.

The chain is built from TRBV15 and TRBJ2-7, with D possibly TRBD2 on 5 matching bases. The germline V and J ends were trimmed by 0 bases and 0 bases, with 6 bases remaining between them. CDR3 length equals 14 residues. The germline V gene has CDR1 LNHNV and CDR2 YYDKDF (reference sequence). CDR3 in DNA: TGTGCCACCAGCAGAGATCGGGGCTCCTACGAGCAGTACTTC. This gives the protein CATSRDRGSYEQYF.

The chain uses TRBV12-5 and TRBJ1-1; D gene unclear. V was clipped by 3 bases and J by 3 bases, with 5 bases between them. From germline, CDR1 is LGHNT and CDR2 FRNRAP. The CDR3 sequence is 12 residues long. The CDR3 loop is CASGFGDTEAFF. The CDR3 DNA is TGTGCTAGTGGTTTCGGGGACACTGAAGCTTTCTTT.